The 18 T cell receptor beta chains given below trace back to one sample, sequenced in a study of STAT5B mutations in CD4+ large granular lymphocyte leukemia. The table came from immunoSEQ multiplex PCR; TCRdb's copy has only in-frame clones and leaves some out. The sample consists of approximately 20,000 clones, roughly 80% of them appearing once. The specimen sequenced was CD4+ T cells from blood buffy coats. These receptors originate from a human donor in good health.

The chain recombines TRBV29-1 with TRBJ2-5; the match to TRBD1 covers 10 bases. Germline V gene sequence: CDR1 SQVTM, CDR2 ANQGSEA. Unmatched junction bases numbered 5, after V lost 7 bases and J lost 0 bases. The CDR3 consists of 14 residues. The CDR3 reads CSARDRGYQETQYF. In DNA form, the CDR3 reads TGCAGCGCTCGGGACAGGGGTTACCAAGAGACCCAGTACTTC.

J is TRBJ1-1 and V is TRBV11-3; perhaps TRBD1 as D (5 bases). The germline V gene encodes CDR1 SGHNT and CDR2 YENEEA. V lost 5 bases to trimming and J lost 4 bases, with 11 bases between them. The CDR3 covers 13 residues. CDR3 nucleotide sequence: TGTGCCAGCAGCGTTAAGGGGTCCACTGAAGCTTTCTTT. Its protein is CASSVKGSTEAFF.

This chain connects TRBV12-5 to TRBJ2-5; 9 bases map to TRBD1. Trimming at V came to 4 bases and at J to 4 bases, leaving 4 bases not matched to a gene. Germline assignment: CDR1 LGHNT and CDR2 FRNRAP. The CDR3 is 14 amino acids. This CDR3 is CASGSGTGLETQYF. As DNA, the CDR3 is TGTGCTAGTGGTTCCGGGACAGGGCTAGAGACCCAGTACTTC.

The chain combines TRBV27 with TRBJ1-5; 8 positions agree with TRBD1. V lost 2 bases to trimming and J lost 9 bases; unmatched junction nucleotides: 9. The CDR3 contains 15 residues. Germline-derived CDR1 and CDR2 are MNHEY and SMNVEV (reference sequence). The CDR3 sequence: CASSLAGGGILPQHF. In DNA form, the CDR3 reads TGTGCCAGCAGTTTAGCAGGGGGCGGAATTCTGCCCCAGCATTTT.

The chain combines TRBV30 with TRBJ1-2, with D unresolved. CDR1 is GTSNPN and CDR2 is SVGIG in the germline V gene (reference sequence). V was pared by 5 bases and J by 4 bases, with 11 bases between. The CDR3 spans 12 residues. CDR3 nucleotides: TGTGCCTGGGGTGGTAACTCCTATGGCTACACCTTC. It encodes CAWGGNSYGYTF. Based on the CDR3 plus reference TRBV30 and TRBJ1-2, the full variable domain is SQTIHQWPATLVQPVGSPLSLECTVEGTSNPNLYWYRQAAGRGLQLLFYSVGIGQISSEVPQNLSASRPQDRQFILSSKKLLLSDSGFYLCAWGGNSYGYTFGSGTRLTVV.

CDR3 protein: CASSLTTEAFF. CDR3 in DNA: TGTGCCAGCAGTTTGACGACTGAAGCTTTCTTT. This chain joins TRBV28 and TRBJ1-1; no definite D call. The CDR3 has 11 amino acids. From germline, CDR1 is MDHEN and CDR2 SYDVKM. The germline V and J ends were trimmed by 3 bases and 5 bases, with 4 bases remaining between them.

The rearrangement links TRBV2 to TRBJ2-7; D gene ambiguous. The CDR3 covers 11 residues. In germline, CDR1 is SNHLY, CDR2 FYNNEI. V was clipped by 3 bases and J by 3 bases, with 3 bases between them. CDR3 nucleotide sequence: TGTGCCAGCAGTGAGAACTACGAGCAGTACTTC. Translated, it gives CASSENYEQYF.

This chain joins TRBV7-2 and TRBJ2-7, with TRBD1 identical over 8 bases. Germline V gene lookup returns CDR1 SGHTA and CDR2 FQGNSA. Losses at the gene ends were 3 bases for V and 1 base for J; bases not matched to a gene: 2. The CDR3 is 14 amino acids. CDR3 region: CASSFTGGSYEQYF. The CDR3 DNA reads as TGTGCCAGCAGCTTTACAGGGGGATCCTACGAGCAGTACTTC.

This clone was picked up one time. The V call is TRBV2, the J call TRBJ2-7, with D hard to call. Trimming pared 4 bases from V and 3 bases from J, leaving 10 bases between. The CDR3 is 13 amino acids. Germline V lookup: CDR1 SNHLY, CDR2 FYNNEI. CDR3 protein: CASSVAGRYEQYF. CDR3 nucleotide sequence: TGTGCCAGCAGTGTGGCAGGACGCTACGAGCAGTACTTC.

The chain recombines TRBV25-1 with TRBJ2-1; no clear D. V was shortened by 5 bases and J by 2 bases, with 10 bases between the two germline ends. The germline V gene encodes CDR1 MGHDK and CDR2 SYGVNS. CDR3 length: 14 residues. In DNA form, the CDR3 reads TGTGCCAGCAGTCGCCAGTTTCCCTACAATGAGCAGTTCTTC. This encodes CASSRQFPYNEQFF.

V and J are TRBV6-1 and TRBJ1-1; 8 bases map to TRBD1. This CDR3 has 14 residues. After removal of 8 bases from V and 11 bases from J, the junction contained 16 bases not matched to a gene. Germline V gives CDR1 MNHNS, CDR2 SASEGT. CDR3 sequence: CASYKPGQVILAFF. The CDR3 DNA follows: TGTGCCAGCTACAAGCCGGGACAGGTCATTCTGGCTTTCTTT.

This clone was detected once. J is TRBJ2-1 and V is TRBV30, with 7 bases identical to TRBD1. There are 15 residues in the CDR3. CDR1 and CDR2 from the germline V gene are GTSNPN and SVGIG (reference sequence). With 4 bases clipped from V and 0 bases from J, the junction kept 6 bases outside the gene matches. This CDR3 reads CAWNTGDGSYNEQFF. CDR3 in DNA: TGTGCCTGGAATACAGGGGATGGCTCCTACAATGAGCAGTTCTTC.

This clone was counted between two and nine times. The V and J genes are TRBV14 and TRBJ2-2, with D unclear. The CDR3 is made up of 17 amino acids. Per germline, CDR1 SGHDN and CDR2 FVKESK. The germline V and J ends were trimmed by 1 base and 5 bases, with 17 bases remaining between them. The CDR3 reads CASSQALVGRRTGELFF. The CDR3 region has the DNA TGTGCCAGCAGCCAAGCCCTGGTCGGGCGCAGAACCGGGGAGCTGTTTTTT.

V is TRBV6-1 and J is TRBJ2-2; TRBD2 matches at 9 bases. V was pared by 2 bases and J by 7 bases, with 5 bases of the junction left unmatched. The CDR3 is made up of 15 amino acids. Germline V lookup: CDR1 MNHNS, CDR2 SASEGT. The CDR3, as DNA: TGTGCCAGCAGTGAATCTAGCGGGATAAGCGGGGAGCTGTTTTTT. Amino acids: CASSESSGISGELFF.

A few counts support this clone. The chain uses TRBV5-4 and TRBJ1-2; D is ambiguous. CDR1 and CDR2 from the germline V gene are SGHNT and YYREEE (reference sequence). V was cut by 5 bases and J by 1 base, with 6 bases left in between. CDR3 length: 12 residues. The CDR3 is CASRQLNYGYTF. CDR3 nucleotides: TGTGCCAGCAGGCAGCTTAACTATGGCTACACCTTC.

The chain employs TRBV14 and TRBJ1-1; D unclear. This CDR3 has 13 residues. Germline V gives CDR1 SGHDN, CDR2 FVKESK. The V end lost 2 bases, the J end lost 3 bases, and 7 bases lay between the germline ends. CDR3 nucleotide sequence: TGTGCCAGCAGCCAATGGGCGTACACTGAAGCTTTCTTT. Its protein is CASSQWAYTEAFF.

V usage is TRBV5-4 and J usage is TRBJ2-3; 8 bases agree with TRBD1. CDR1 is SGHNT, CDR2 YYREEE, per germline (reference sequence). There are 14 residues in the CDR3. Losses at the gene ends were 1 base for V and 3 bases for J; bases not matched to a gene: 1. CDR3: CASSLRDRTDTQYF. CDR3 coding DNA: TGTGCCAGCAGCTTGCGGGACAGGACAGATACGCAGTATTTT.

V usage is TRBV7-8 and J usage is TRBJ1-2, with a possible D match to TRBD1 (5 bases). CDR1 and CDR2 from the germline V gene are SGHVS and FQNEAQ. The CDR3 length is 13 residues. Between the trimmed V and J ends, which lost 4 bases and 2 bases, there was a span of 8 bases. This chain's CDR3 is CASSSQGNYGYTF. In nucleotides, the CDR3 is TGTGCCAGCAGCTCCCAGGGAAACTATGGCTACACCTTC.